These 14 T cell receptor beta chains were sequenced from one sample in a study of blood T cell repertoires in COVID-19. This table comes from immunoSEQ multiplex PCR, and its TCRdb copy is limited to in-frame clones, with some not included. The sample lists about 270,000 clones; about nine tenths were seen once. The sample consisted of peripheral blood. The receptors come from a man aged 60 to 69 who had recovered from COVID-19.

This clone was detected a few times. The chain employs TRBV7-6 and TRBJ1-3, with TRBD1 identical over 10 bases. Germline CDR1 is SGHVS and CDR2 is FNYEAQ. The trim removed 5 bases at V and 1 base at J, leaving 2 bases unmatched. The CDR3 runs to 15 residues. The CDR3 here is CASSVGQGSGNTIYF. As DNA, the CDR3 is TGTGCCAGCAGCGTGGGACAGGGGTCTGGAAACACCATATATTTT.

A few counts support this clone. This chain uses TRBV5-1 with TRBJ2-2, with TRBD1 as a possible D gene (6 bases). Deletions cut 4 bases from V and 5 bases from J, with 18 bases between. Germline V lookup: CDR1 SGHRS, CDR2 YFSETQ. The length of the CDR3 is 16 residues. The chain's CDR3 is CASSRDGQLGTGELFF. The CDR3 DNA reads TGCGCCAGCAGCAGGGACGGACAGCTTGGGACCGGGGAGCTGTTTTTT.

The chain is built from TRBV27 and TRBJ2-7; 11 nucleotides match TRBD2. Germline CDR1 and CDR2: MNHEY and SMNVEV (reference sequence). There are 14 residues in the CDR3. J was trimmed by 11 bases and V by 5 bases; bases with no gene match: 11. The CDR3: CASSPAGLAGVEYF. The CDR3 DNA reads as TGTGCCAGCAGTCCCGCTGGACTAGCGGGCGTCGAGTACTTC.

This chain uses TRBV9 with TRBJ2-1, with a weak D call TRBD1 (5 bases). Germline assignment: CDR1 SGDLS and CDR2 YYNGEE. CDR3 size: 14 residues. V dropped 3 bases and J dropped 4 bases, with 11 bases sitting between them. The CDR3 loop is CASSEGMGYNEQFF. DNA for the CDR3: TGTGCCAGCAGCGAGGGGATGGGGTACAATGAGCAGTTCTTC.

The rearrangement links TRBV15 to TRBJ2-5; TRBD1 matches at 7 bases. Unmatched junction bases numbered 6, after V lost 0 bases and J lost 5 bases. Germline loops: CDR1 LNHNV, CDR2 YYDKDF (reference sequence). The CDR3 has 15 residues. CDR3 in DNA: TGTGCCACCAGCAGAGATCGGGACAGTCAGGAGACCCAGTACTTC. It translates to CATSRDRDSQETQYF.

Concerning this clone: This sample also contains other DNA sequences that code for the same CDR3. The chain has TRBV18 and TRBJ1-2; tentative D call: TRBD1 (6 bases). The CDR3 is made up of 12 amino acids. Germline assignment: CDR1 KGHSH and CDR2 LQKENI. V gave up 3 bases and J gave up 5 bases, with 7 bases separating them. CDR3 bases: TGTGCCAGCTCACCCACAGGGTATGGCTACACCTTC. It codes for CASSPTGYGYTF.

V usage is TRBV5-6 and J usage is TRBJ2-2; TRBD1 matches at 9 bases. This CDR3 is built from 16 residues. Losses at the gene ends were 0 bases for V and 1 base for J; bases not matched to a gene: 1. Germline V gene sequence: CDR1 SGHDT, CDR2 YYEEEE. This CDR3 reads CASSLAGQGNTGELFF. The CDR3 coding sequence is TGTGCCAGCAGCTTGGCGGGACAGGGGAACACCGGGGAGCTGTTTTTT.

This clone was seen only a few times. The chain combines TRBV6-2 or TRBV6-3 with TRBJ1-5, with D unclear. V dropped 5 bases and J dropped 5 bases, with 10 bases sitting between them. The germline V gene has CDR1 MNHEY and CDR2 SVGEGT. The CDR3 is 13 amino acids. CDR3 loop: CASSQTWDQPQHF. The CDR3 nucleotides are TGTGCCAGCAGTCAGACTTGGGATCAGCCCCAGCATTTT.

V gene TRBV19 combines with J gene TRBJ2-1, with 9 bases identical to TRBD1. Germline CDR1 reads LNHDA; CDR2 reads SQIVND (reference sequence). The CDR3 covers 15 residues. The junction had 9 bases not matched to a gene; V was cut back by 5 bases and J by 7 bases. The CDR3 sequence is CASSRITGGLNEQFF. The CDR3 bases are TGTGCCAGTAGTCGCATAACAGGGGGCTTGAATGAGCAGTTCTTC.

The rearrangement joins TRBV9 to TRBJ1-1; D is undetermined. V gave up 6 bases and J gave up 4 bases, with 13 bases separating them. CDR3 length: 13 residues. Germline CDR1 and CDR2: SGDLS and YYNGEE. CDR3 residues: CASNTPGGTEAFF. The CDR3 bases are TGTGCCAGCAACACCCCGGGAGGCACTGAAGCTTTCTTT.

The V and J genes are TRBV14 and TRBJ2-7; perhaps TRBD2 as D (7 bases). The CDR3 sequence is 14 residues long. CDR1 SGHDN and CDR2 FVKESK come from the germline V gene. Deletions cut 4 bases from V and 3 bases from J, with 13 bases between. CDR3 in DNA: TGTGCCAGCAGCCCGGGGGGCTGGAGCTACGAGCAGTACTTC. This encodes CASSPGGWSYEQYF.

The chain is built from TRBV7-9 and TRBJ1-2; weak D call: TRBD1 (5 bases). The CDR3 contains 16 residues. Germline-derived CDR1 and CDR2 are SEHNR and FQNEAQ (reference sequence). Trimming pared 9 bases from V and 1 base from J, leaving 21 bases between. CDR3 sequence (DNA): TGTGCCAGTATTGGGGGTACCGCGGGGTTTAACTATGGCTACACCTTC. Translated, it gives CASIGGTAGFNYGYTF.

For the CDR3, the DNA is TGCGCCAGCAGCTTTAGGGGAGGTTTAGGGACAGGGGAACAAGAGACCCAGTACTTC. It specifies CASSFRGGLGTGEQETQYF. The chain employs TRBV5-1 and TRBJ2-5, with 10 bases lining up with TRBD1. This CDR3 has 19 residues. The germline gives CDR1 SGHRS, CDR2 YFSETQ. V lost 2 bases to trimming and J lost 2 bases; unmatched junction nucleotides: 15.

The chain combines TRBV7-7 with TRBJ2-5; TRBD1 matches at 7 bases. This CDR3 is built from 15 residues. Unmatched junction bases numbered 8, after V lost 5 bases and J lost 2 bases. CDR1 is SSHAT, CDR2 FNYEAQ, per germline (reference sequence). CDR3 loop: CASSPEGTVQETQYF. The CDR3, as DNA: TGTGCCAGCAGCCCAGAAGGGACAGTACAAGAGACCCAGTACTTC. Using reference TRBV7-7 and TRBJ2-5 for the parts outside the CDR3, the full variable domain is GAGVSQSPRYKVTKRGQDVTLRCDPISSHATLYWYQQALGQGPEFLTYFNYEAQPDKSGLPSDRFSAERPEGSISTLTIQRTEQRDSAMYRCASSPEGTVQETQYFGPGTRLLVL.